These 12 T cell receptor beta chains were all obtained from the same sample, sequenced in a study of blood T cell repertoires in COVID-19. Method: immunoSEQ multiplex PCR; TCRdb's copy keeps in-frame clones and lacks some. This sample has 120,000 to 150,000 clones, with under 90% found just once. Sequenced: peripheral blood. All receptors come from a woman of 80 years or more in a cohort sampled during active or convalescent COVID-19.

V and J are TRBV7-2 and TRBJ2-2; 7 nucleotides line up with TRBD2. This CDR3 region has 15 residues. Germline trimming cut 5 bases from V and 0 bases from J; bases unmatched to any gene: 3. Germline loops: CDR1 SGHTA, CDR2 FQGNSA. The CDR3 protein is CASSRAGANTGELFF. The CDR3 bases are TGTGCCAGCAGCCGGGCGGGGGCGAACACCGGGGAGCTGTTTTTT.

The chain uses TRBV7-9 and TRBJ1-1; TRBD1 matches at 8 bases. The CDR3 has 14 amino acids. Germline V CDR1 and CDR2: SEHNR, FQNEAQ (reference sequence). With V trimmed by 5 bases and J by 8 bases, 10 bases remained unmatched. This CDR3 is CASSPLYRDREAFF. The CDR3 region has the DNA TGTGCCAGCAGCCCCCTATACCGGGACAGGGAAGCTTTCTTT.

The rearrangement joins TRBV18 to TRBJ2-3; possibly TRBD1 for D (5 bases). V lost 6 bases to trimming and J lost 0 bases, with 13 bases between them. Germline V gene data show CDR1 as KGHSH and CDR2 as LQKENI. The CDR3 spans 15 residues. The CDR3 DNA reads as TGTGCCAGCTCCCTACAGGTATCTAGCACAGATACGCAGTATTTT. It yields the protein CASSLQVSSTDTQYF. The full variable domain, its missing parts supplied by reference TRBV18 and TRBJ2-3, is NAGVMQNPRHLVRRRGQEARLRCSPMKGHSHVYWYRQLPEEGLKFMVYLQKENIIDESGMPKERFSAEFPKEGPSILRIQQVVRGDSAAYFCASSLQVSSTDTQYFGPGTRLTVL.

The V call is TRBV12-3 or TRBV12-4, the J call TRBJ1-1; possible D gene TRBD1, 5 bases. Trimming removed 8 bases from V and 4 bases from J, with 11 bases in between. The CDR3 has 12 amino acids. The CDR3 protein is CASVRGVTEAFF. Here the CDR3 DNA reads TGTGCCAGCGTGCGGGGGGTCACTGAAGCTTTCTTT.

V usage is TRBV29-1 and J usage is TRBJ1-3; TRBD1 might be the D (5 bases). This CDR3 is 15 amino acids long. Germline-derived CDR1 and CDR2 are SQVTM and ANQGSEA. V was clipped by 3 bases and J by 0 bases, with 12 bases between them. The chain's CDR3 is CSVDSPDNSGNTIYF. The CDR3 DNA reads TGCAGCGTTGATTCTCCGGACAACTCTGGAAACACCATATATTTT.

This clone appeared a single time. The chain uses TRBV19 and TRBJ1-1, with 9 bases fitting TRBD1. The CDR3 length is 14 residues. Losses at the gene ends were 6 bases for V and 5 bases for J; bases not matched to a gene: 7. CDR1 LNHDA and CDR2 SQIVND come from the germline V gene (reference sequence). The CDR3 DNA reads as TGTGCCAGTAGGAAGGGACAGGGTTGGACTGAAGCTTTCTTT. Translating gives CASRKGQGWTEAFF. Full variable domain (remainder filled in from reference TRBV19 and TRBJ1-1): DGGITQSPKYLFRKEGQNVTLSCEQNLNHDAMYWYRQDPGQGLRLIYYSQIVNDFQKGDIAEGYSVSREKKESFPLTVTSAQKNPTAFYLCASRKGQGWTEAFFGQGTRLTVV.

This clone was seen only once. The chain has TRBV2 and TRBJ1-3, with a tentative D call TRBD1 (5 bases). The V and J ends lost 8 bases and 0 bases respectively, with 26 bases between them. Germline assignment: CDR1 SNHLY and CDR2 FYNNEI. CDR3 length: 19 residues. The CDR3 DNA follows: TGTGCCAGCCGGGACGCCGGAATAGGTAGCGGGCTCTCTGGAAACACCATATATTTT. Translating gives CASRDAGIGSGLSGNTIYF.

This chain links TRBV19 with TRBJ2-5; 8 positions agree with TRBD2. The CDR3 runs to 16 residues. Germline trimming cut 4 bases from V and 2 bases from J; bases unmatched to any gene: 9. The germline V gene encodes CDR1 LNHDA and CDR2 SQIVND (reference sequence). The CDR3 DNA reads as TGTGCCAGTAGTAGCCGACTGTCGGGGGGGCAAGAGACCCAGTACTTC. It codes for CASSSRLSGGQETQYF.

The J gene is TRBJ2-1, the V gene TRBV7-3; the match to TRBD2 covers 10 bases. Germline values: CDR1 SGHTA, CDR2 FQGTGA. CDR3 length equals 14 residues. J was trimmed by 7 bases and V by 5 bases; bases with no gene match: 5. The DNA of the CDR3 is TGTGCCAGCAGCCAAGCGGGGGGGCGGAATGAGCAGTTCTTC. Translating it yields CASSQAGGRNEQFF.

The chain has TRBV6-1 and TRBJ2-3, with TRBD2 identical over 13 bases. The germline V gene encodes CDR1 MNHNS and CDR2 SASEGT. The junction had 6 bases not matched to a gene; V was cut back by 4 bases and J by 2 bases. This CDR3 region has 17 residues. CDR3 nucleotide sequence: TGTGCCAGCAGTGCCCGACTAGCGGGGGGTACCACAGATACGCAGTATTTT. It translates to CASSARLAGGTTDTQYF.

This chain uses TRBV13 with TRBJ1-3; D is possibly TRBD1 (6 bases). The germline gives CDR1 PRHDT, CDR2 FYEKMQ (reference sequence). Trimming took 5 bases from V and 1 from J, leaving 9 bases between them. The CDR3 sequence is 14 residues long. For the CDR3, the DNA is TGTGCCAGCAGCAATACAGGGTCTGGAAACACCATATATTTT. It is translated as CASSNTGSGNTIYF.

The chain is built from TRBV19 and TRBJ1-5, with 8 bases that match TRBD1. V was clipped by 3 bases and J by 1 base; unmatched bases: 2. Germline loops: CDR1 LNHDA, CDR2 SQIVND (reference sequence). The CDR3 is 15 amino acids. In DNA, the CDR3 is TGTGCCAGTAGTATGGGGACAGGAAGCAATCAGCCCCAGCATTTT. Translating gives CASSMGTGSNQPQHF. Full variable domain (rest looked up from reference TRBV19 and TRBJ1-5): DGGITQSPKYLFRKEGQNVTLSCEQNLNHDAMYWYRQDPGQGLRLIYYSQIVNDFQKGDIAEGYSVSREKKESFPLTVTSAQKNPTAFYLCASSMGTGSNQPQHFGDGTRLSIL.